The present TCR beta chain was sequenced within a study of shared clonotypes between healthy human individuals. Study summary: There were three CD4 naive, three CD4 memory, two CD8 naive and one CD8 memory plates per donor. Study observations and caveats: Sorted-subset sequencing was shown by rarefaction to be incomplete despite large depth.

The repertoire was sequenced with immunoSEQ multiplex PCR; TCRdb's copy has only in-frame clones and lacks some. Of about 2.3 million clones listed, over 90% are singletons. J was trimmed by 0 bases and V by 3 bases; bases with no gene match: 6. The V gene's germline CDR1 is SGHDN and CDR2 FVKESK. The CDR3 runs 18 residues. As regards this clone: Its antigen is as yet unknown.

Sequenced input: naive CD4+ T cells from PBMCs. Subset specified: CD45RA+ positively selected. The V gene is TRBV14, the J gene TRBJ2-6, with 9 bases fitting TRBD1. The clonotype comes from a man between 18 and 29 years old in good health. Some clones in this sample may be carry-over from other donors' samples. The CDR3 region has the DNA TGTGCCAGCAGCCAGCCGGGACAGGGATTCTCTGGGGCCAACGTCCTGACTTTC. This gives the protein CASSQPGQGFSGANVLTF.